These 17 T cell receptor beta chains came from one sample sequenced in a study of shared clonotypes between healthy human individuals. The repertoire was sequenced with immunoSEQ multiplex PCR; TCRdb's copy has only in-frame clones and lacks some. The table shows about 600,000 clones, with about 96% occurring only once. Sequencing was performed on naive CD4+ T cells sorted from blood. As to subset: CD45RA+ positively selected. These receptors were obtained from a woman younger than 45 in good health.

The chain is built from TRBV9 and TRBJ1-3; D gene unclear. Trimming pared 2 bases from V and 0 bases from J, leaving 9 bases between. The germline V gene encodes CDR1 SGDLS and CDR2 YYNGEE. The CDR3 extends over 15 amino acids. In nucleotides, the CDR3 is TGTGCCAGCAGCGTCAGCGGCAGCTCTGGAAACACCATATATTTT. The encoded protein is CASSVSGSSGNTIYF.

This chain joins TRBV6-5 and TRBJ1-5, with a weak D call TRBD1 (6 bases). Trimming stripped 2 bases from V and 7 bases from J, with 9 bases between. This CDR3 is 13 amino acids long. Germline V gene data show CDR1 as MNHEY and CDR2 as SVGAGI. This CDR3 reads CASSYVGGQPQHF. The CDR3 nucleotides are TGTGCCAGCAGTTACGTAGGGGGACAGCCCCAGCATTTT.

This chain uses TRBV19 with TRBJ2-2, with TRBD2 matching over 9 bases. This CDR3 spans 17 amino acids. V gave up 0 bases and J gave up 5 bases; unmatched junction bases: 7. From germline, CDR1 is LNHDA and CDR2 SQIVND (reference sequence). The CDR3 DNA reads TGTGCCAGTAGTATAGATCGGACTAGCGACATTACCGGGGAGCTGTTTTTT. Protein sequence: CASSIDRTSDITGELFF. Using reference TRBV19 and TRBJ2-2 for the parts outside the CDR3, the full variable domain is DGGITQSPKYLFRKEGQNVTLSCEQNLNHDAMYWYRQDPGQGLRLIYYSQIVNDFQKGDIAEGYSVSREKKESFPLTVTSAQKNPTAFYLCASSIDRTSDITGELFFGEGSRLTVL.

For the CDR3, the DNA is TGTGCCAGCAGCTTAGATAGTTTGGGACTAGTTTCCAATGAGCAGTTCTTC. Encoded protein: CASSLDSLGLVSNEQFF. This chain uses TRBV7-2 with TRBJ2-1, with TRBD2 identical over 8 bases. The CDR3 consists of 17 residues. Germline V gene lookup returns CDR1 SGHTA and CDR2 FQGNSA. With 1 base clipped from V and 6 bases from J, the junction kept 11 bases outside the gene matches.

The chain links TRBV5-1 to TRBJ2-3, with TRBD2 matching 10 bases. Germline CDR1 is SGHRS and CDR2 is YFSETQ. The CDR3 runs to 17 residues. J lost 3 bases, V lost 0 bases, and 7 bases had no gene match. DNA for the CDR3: TGCGCCAGCAGCTTGGTGGCTAGCGGGGGAGGGACAGATACGCAGTATTTT. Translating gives CASSLVASGGGTDTQYF.

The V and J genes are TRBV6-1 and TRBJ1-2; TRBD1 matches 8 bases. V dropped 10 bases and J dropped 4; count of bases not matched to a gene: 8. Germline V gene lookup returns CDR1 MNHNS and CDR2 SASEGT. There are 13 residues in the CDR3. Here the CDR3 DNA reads TGTGCCATCGAGGACAGGGTCGTCTATGGCTACACCTTC. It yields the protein CAIEDRVVYGYTF.

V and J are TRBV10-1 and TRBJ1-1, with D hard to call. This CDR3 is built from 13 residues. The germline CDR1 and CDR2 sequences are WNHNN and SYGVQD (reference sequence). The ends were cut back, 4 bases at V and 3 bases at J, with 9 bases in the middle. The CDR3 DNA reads TGCGCCAGCAGTGGGTCATCGGACACTGAAGCTTTCTTT. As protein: CASSGSSDTEAFF.

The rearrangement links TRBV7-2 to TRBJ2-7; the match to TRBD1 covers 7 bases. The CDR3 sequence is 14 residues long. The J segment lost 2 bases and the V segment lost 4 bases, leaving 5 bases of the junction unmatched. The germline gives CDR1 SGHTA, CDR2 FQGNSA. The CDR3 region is CASSWTTGPYEQYF. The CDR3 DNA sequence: TGTGCCAGCAGCTGGACGACAGGGCCCTACGAGCAGTACTTC.

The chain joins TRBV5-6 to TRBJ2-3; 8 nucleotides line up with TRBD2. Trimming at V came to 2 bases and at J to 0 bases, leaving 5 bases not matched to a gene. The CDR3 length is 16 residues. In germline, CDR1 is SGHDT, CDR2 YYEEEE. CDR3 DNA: TGTGCCAGCAGCTTTATAGCGGGACCTAGCACAGATACGCAGTATTTT. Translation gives CASSFIAGPSTDTQYF.

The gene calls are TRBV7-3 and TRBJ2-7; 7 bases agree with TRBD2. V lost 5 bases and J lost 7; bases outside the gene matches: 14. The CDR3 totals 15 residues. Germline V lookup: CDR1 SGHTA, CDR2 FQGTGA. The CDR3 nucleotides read TGTGCCAGCAGCGTCCTTGGCGGGAGTCCGATAGAGCAGTACTTC. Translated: CASSVLGGSPIEQYF. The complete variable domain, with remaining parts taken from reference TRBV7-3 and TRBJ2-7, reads GAGVSQTPSNKVTEKGKYVELRCDPISGHTALYWYRQSLGQGPEFLIYFQGTGAADDSGLPNDRFFAVRPEGSVSTLKIQRTERGDSAVYLCASSVLGGSPIEQYFGPGTRLTVT.

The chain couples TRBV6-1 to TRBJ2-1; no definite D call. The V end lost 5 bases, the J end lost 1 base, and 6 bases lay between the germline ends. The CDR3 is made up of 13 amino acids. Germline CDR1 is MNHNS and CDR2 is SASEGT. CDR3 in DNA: TGTGCCAGCAGTAGTTGGTCCTACAATGAGCAGTTCTTC. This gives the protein CASSSWSYNEQFF.

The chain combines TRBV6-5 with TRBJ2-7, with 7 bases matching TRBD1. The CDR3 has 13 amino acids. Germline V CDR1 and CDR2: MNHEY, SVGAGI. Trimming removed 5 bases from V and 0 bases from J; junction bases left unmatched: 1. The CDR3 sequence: CASSGDSSYEQYF. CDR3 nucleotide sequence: TGTGCCAGCAGTGGGGACAGCTCCTACGAGCAGTACTTC.

The CDR3 spells CASSQSTPSYEQYF. The DNA of the CDR3 is TGTGCCAGCAGCCAAAGCACTCCATCCTACGAGCAGTACTTC. The chain recombines TRBV28 with TRBJ2-7; no definite D call. Germline V lookup: CDR1 MDHEN, CDR2 SYDVKM. The V end was cut by 6 bases, the J end by 1 base, with 13 bases between. This CDR3 spans 14 amino acids.

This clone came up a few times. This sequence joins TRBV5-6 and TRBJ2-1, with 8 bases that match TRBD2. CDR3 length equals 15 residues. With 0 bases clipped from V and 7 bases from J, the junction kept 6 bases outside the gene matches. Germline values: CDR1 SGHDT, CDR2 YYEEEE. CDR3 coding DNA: TGTGCCAGCAGCTTGGCCGGGACTAGTCTAAATGAGCAGTTCTTC. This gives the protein CASSLAGTSLNEQFF. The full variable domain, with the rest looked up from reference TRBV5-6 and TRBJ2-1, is DAGVTQSPTHLIKTRGQQVTLRCSPKSGHDTVSWYQQALGQGPQFIFQYYEEEERQRGNFPDRFSGHQFPNYSSELNVNALLLGDSALYLCASSLAGTSLNEQFFGPGTRLTVL.

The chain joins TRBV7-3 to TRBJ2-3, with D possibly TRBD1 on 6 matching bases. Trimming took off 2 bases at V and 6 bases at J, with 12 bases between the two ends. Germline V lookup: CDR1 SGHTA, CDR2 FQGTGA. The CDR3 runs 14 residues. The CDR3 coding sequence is TGTGCCAGCAGCTTAGGACAGCCCAGCGATACGCAGTATTTT. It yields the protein CASSLGQPSDTQYF.

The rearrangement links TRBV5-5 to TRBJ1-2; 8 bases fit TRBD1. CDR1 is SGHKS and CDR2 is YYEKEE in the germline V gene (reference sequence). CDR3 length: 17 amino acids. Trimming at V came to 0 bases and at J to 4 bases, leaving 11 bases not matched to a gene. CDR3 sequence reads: CASSLVGTGPQGYGYTF. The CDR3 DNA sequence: TGTGCCAGCAGCTTGGTTGGGACAGGCCCCCAGGGCTATGGCTACACCTTC.

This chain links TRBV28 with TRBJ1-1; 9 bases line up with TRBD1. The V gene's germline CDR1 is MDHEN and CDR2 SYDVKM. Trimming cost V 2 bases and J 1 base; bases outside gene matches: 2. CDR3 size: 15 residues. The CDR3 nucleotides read TGTGCCAGCAGTTTAGGGACAGGGCCGAACACTGAAGCTTTCTTT. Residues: CASSLGTGPNTEAFF.